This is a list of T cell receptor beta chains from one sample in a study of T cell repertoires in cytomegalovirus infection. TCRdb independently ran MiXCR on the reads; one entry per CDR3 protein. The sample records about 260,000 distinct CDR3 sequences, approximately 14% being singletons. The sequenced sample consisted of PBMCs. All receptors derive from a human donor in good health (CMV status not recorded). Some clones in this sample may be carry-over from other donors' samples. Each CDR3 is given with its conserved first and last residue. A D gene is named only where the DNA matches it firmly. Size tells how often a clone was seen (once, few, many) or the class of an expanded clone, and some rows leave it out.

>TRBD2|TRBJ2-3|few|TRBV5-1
TGCGCCAGCAGCTTGGCCTCGCGGGGGGTATCCACAGATACGCAGTATTTT
CASSLASRGVSTDTQYF
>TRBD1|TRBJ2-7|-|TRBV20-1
TGCAGTGCTAGAGATTCGGGGACAGGGGGCGCTTACTTC
CSARDSGTGGAYF
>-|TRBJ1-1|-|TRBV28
TGTGCCAGCAGTTTACGCCCAGGTGGGGGCACTGAAGCTTTCTTT
CASSLRPGGGTEAFF
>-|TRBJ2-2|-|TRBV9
TGTGCCAGCAGCGTATATGACAGACCGAACACCGGGGAGCTGTTTTTT
CASSVYDRPNTGELFF
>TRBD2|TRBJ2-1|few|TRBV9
TGTGCCAGCAGCGTAGAATCCGGGGGGGCGTGGAATGAGCAGTTCTTC
CASSVESGGAWNEQFF
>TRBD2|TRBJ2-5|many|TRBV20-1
TGCAGCGCCGGGCGGGGGGTGGTGATCCAGTACTTC
CSAGRGVVIQYF
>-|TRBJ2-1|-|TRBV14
TGTGCCAGCAGCCGGGTGTTGGGAATCTACAATGAGCAGTTCTTC
CASSRVLGIYNEQFF
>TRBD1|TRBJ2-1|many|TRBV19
TGTGCCAGTAGCGGACAGGCCTCCTACAATGAGCAGTTCTTC
CASSGQASYNEQFF
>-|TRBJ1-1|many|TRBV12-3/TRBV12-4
TGTGCCAGCACCATAAGGGAGAACACTGAAGCTTTCTTT
CASTIRENTEAFF
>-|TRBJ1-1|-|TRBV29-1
TGCAGCGTTGTCCCCAGGGACACTGAAGCTTTCTTT
CSVVPRDTEAFF
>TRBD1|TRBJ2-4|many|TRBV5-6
TGTGCCAGCAGCTTGGCGGACAGGCTAGCCAAAAACATTCAGTACTTC
CASSLADRLAKNIQYF
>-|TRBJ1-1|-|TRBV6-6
TGTGCCAGCAGCCTTGGGGACATCAGGACTGAAGCTTTCTTT
CASSLGDIRTEAFF
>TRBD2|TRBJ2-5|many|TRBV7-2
TGTGCCAGCAGCTACTCTATAGCGGGGGTGGGAGAGACCCAGTACTTC
CASSYSIAGVGETQYF
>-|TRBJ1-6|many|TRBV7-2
TGTGCCAGCAGCCCTCAGAAGGGTGGCGATTCACCCCTCCACTTT
CASSPQKGGDSPLHF
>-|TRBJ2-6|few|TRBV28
TGTGCCAGCGACGGTGGTGGGGCCAACGTCCTGACTTTC
CASDGGGANVLTF
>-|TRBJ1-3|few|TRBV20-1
TGCAGTGCTAGCTCTGGAAACACCATATATTTT
CSASSGNTIYF
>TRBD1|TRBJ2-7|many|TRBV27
TGTGCCAGCAGTAGACAGACAGGGATTCACTACGAGCAGTACTTC
CASSRQTGIHYEQYF
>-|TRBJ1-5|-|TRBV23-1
TGCGCCGCCCTCGCTAAGCGTCAGCCCCAGCATTTT
CAALAKRQPQHF
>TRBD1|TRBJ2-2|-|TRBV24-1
TGTGCCACCGGGACAGCGAACACCGGGGAGCTGTTTTTT
CATGTANTGELFF
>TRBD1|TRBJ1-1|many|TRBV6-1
TGTGCCAGCAGGACCCCAGGGGGGAGTGAAGCTTTCTTT
CASRTPGGSEAFF
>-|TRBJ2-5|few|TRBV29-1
TGCAGCGTTGAAGAGGTGGAAAGGGGAGGAGAGACCCAGTACTTC
CSVEEVERGGETQYF
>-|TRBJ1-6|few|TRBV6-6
TGTGCCAGCAGTGAGAATTCGGGGTCTTCACCCCTCCACTTT
CASSENSGSSPLHF
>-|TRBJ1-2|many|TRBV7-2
TGTGCCAGCAGCTTAGCGCTGTGGGGGCTGAGTGGCTACACCTTC
CASSLALWGLSGYTF
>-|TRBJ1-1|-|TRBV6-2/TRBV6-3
TGTGCCAGCAGGTACGCTACAGGGACCTACACTGAAGCTTTCTTT
CASRYATGTYTEAFF
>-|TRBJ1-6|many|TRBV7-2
TGTGCCAGCAGCCGCCCCACATCCGCTTTTAATTCACCCCTCCACTTT
CASSRPTSAFNSPLHF
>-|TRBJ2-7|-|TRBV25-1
TGTGCCAGCAGTGACCCCGGGACAGAGCAGTACTTC
CASSDPGTEQYF
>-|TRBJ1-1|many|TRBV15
TGTGCCACCAGCAGAGATCCCCTAATCGGGACTGAAGCTTTCTTT
CATSRDPLIGTEAFF
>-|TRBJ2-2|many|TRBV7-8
TGTGCCAGCAGCTTTAGAGGGGACCTGAACACCGGGGAGCTGTTTTTT
CASSFRGDLNTGELFF
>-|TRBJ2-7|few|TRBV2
TGTGCCAGCAGTGGGTTGGTCGAGGGTTGCTTC
CASSGLVEGCF
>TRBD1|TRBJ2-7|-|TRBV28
TGTGCCAGCAGTTTATACAGGGGACCGACCTACGAGCAGTACTTC
CASSLYRGPTYEQYF
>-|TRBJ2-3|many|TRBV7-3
TGTGCCAGCAGCCTTTTCTCCGGACGGACGGGGGAGCAGTATTTT
CASSLFSGRTGEQYF
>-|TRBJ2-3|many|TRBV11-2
TGTGCCAGCAGCTTAATCGGTGGGCCCCCCAACACAGATACGCAGTATTTT
CASSLIGGPPNTDTQYF
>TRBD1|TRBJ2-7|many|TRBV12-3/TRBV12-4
TGTGCCAGCAGTTTGAGGACCGGGACAGGGGCCTACGAGCAGTACTTC
CASSLRTGTGAYEQYF
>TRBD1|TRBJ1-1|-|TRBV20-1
TGCAGTGCTAGAGAGGACAGGTTCACTGAAGCTTTCTTT
CSAREDRFTEAFF
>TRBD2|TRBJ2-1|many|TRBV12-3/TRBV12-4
TGTGCCAGCAGTTTGGGACTAGCGGGAGTTGCTGAGCAGTTCTTC
CASSLGLAGVAEQFF
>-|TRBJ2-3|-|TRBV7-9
TGTGCCAGCAGCTTAAGAACTCAATTCACAGATACGCAGTATTTT
CASSLRTQFTDTQYF
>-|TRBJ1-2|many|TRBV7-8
TGTGCCAGCAGCTTAGCGTTAAAAGGGAAGGGCGGCTACACCTTC
CASSLALKGKGGYTF
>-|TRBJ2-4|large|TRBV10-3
TGTGCCATCAGTGAGGGACTAGGGGGGAGCTTAGCCAAAAACATTCAGTACTTC
CAISEGLGGSLAKNIQYF
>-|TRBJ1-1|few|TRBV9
TGTGCCAGCAGCGTAGGAGAAGCCAAGGAAGCTTTCTTT
CASSVGEAKEAFF
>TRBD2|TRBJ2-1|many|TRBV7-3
TGTGCCAGCAGCGCAACTAGCGGGAGGGCGGCTGAGCAGTTCTTC
CASSATSGRAAEQFF
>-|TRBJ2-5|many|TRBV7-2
TGTGCCAGCAGCTCCCCCCCTTTGGAGACCCAGTACTTC
CASSSPPLETQYF
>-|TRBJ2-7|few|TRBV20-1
TGCAGTGCTGCGGGACGCTCACTTAGCTCCTACGAGCAGTACTTC
CSAAGRSLSSYEQYF
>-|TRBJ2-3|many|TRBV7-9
TGTGCCAGCTCGGAGCGTCTCACAGATACGCAGTATTTT
CASSERLTDTQYF
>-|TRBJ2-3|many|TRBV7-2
TGTGCCAGCAGCCGGGACTCCCCCGATACGCAGTATTTT
CASSRDSPDTQYF
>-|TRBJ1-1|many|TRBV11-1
TGTGCCAGCAGCTTCCGGAGGTTTGTTGACACTGAAGCTTTCTTT
CASSFRRFVDTEAFF